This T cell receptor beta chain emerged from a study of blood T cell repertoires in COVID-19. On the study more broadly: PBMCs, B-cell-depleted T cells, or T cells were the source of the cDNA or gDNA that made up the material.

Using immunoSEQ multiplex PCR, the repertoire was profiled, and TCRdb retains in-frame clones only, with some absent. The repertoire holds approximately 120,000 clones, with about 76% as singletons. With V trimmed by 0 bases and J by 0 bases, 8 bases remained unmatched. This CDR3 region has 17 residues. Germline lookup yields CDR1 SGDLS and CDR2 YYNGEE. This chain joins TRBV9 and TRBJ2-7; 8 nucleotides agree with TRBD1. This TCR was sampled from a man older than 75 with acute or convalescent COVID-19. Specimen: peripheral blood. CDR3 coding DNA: TGTGCCAGCAGCGTAGGACCGGGACAGGCGAGCTCCTACGAGCAGTACTTC. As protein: CASSVGPGQASSYEQYF.